This TCR beta chain was sequenced during a study of cytomegalovirus exposure and HLA in healthy donors. About the study: Researchers previously reported finding 90 million to 130 million unique TCR beta sequences from some 180 million T cells.

In regard to this clone: Its antigen remains unidentified.

CDR1 SGHRS and CDR2 YFSETQ come from the germline V gene. CDR3 length: 14 residues. V lost 3 bases and J lost 3, with 12 bases in between. General study findings and limits: CMV serostatus was the only recorded immune exposure for donors.

A multiplex PCR was run with 60 Vbeta primers and 13 Jbeta primers. The table came from immunoSEQ multiplex PCR; TCRdb's copy has only in-frame clones and leaves some out. The sample table sets out some 72,000 clones. The clonotype was recovered from a man in his thirties or forties in good health and CMV-seronegative. Sequences were obtained from PBMCs. V is TRBV5-1 and J is TRBJ1-1; no reliable D call. The CDR3 sequence: CASSSTGIDTEAFF. The CDR3 region has the DNA TGCGCCAGCAGCTCCACCGGGATCGACACTGAAGCTTTCTTT. Full variable domain (missing parts from reference TRBV5-1 and TRBJ1-1): KAGVTQTPRYLIKTRGQQVTLSCSPISGHRSVSWYQQTPGQGLQFLFEYFSETQRNKGNFPGRFSGRQFSNSRSEMNVSTLELGDSALYLCASSSTGIDTEAFFGQGTRLTVV.